Presented here are 20 T cell receptor beta chains from one specimen sequenced in a study of cytomegalovirus exposure and HLA in healthy donors. The PCR was carried out with 60 Vbeta primers and 13 Jbeta primers. Sequencing used immunoSEQ multiplex PCR; TCRdb keeps in-frame clones, though not all of them. This repertoire shows around 100,000 clones, over 60% found once; its top ten account for roughly 5%. Sequencing was carried out using PBMCs. The receptors come from a man in his fifties or sixties in good health and CMV-seropositive.

This clone was detected a few times. The chain links TRBV13 to TRBJ1-2; a weak D match, TRBD1 (6 bases). V was pared by 3 bases and J by 2 bases, with 13 bases between. The CDR3 has 15 amino acids. CDR1 and CDR2 (germline): PRHDT, FYEKMQ (reference sequence). The chain's CDR3 is CASSFPMDSNYGYTF. The CDR3 DNA reads as TGTGCCAGCAGCTTCCCAATGGACAGCAACTATGGCTACACCTTC.

The rearrangement uses TRBV5-1 and TRBJ1-2; 8 nucleotides agree with TRBD1. The CDR3 sequence is 16 residues long. Trimming at V came to 3 bases and at J to 1 base, leaving 8 bases not matched to a gene. The germline CDR1 and CDR2 sequences are SGHRS and YFSETQ. In DNA, the CDR3 is TGCGCCAGCAGCTACTCGGGACAGGACCATAACTATGGCTACACCTTC. Translation: CASSYSGQDHNYGYTF.

This clone was detected a few times. The V gene is TRBV6-6, the J gene TRBJ2-1; 7 nucleotides agree with TRBD1. With 5 bases clipped from V and 0 bases from J, the junction kept 7 bases outside the gene matches. Per the germline V gene, CDR1 is MNHNY and CDR2 is SVGAGI (reference sequence). The CDR3 loop spans 16 amino acids. The CDR3 nucleotides are TGTGCCAGCAGTCAAGGGGGACAGAGCTCCTACAATGAGCAGTTCTTC. Encoded protein: CASSQGGQSSYNEQFF.

CDR3 sequence (DNA): TGTGCCAGCACCCTCCTCGGGACAGGGGCGGACACTGAAGCTTTCTTT. Its protein product is CASTLLGTGADTEAFF. V is TRBV5-6 and J is TRBJ1-1; TRBD1 matches 10 bases. The CDR3 sequence is 16 residues long. CDR1 and CDR2 from the germline V gene are SGHDT and YYEEEE. Unmatched junction bases numbered 11, after V lost 6 bases and J lost 3 bases.

J is TRBJ2-1 and V is TRBV4-2; TRBD2 is a possible D gene (6 bases). Germline assignment: CDR1 LGHNA and CDR2 YNFKEQ. V was cut by 0 bases and J by 6 bases, with 15 bases left in between. The CDR3 totals 16 residues. The CDR3 nucleotides are TGTGCCAGCAGCCAAGATGCGCGGGGCTCCGGCAATGAGCAGTTCTTC. Translating it yields CASSQDARGSGNEQFF.

This chain connects TRBV10-3 to TRBJ2-7; 9 bases are a match to TRBD1. V lost 6 bases, J lost 2 bases, and 8 bases stayed unmatched. The V gene's germline CDR1 is ENHRY and CDR2 SYGVKD. This CDR3 contains 15 residues. CDR3 protein: CAIRGWRDRAYEQYF. The CDR3 DNA reads TGTGCCATCAGGGGGTGGAGGGACAGGGCCTACGAGCAGTACTTC.

This chain joins TRBV7-3 and TRBJ2-3; D not certain. The CDR3 consists of 13 residues. Between the trimmed V and J ends, which lost 0 bases and 10 bases, there was a span of 11 bases. CDR1 SGHTA and CDR2 FQGTGA come from the germline V gene. CDR3 in amino acids: CASSLTLKLAQYF. The CDR3 DNA follows: TGTGCCAGCAGCTTAACGTTAAAACTGGCGCAGTATTTT.

This rearrangement joins TRBV20-1 to TRBJ2-7, with D perhaps TRBD1 (5 bases). V lost 5 bases, J lost 6 bases, and 11 bases lay in between. Germline V CDR1 and CDR2: DFQATT, SNEGSKA (reference sequence). This CDR3 comprises 11 residues. In DNA form, the CDR3 reads TGCAGTGCTCCCCAGGGAAGCGAGCAGTACTTC. Translating it yields CSAPQGSEQYF.

The chain recombines TRBV19 with TRBJ1-1, with TRBD1 matching 9 bases. Looked up from germline, CDR1 is LNHDA and CDR2 is SQIVND (reference sequence). This CDR3 has 16 amino acids. V lost 5 bases, J lost 4 bases, and 11 bases stayed unmatched. The CDR3 loop reads CASSLHPGQGTTEAFF. For the CDR3, the DNA is TGTGCCAGTAGTCTACATCCGGGACAGGGAACCACTGAAGCTTTCTTT.

The CDR3 DNA is TGTGCCAGCGGGGGCAGAGACAATGAGCAGTTCTTC. Translation: CASGGRDNEQFF. The chain carries TRBV7-7 and TRBJ2-1; the D gene is possibly TRBD1 (6 bases). V lost 8 bases and J 5 bases, leaving 10 bases between the germline ends. The V gene's germline CDR1 is SSHAT and CDR2 FNYEAQ (reference sequence). The CDR3 spans 12 residues.

The chain carries TRBV10-1 and TRBJ2-7, with D unresolved. This CDR3 is 12 amino acids long. CDR1 is WNHNN and CDR2 is SYGVQD in the germline V gene (reference sequence). The V end was cut by 8 bases, the J end by 3 bases, with 11 bases between. For the CDR3, the DNA is TGCGCCAGCCCAATTGAGTACTACGAGCAGTACTTC. Protein: CASPIEYYEQYF.

The J gene is TRBJ1-2, the V gene TRBV5-1, with no clear D. Germline V gene sequence: CDR1 SGHRS, CDR2 YFSETQ. The CDR3 covers 12 residues. V was trimmed by 3 bases and J by 6 bases, leaving 9 bases between them. As DNA, the CDR3 is TGCGCCAGCAGCTACCTTTCGGATGGCTACACCTTC. This codes for CASSYLSDGYTF.

The V gene is TRBV11-2, the J gene TRBJ1-1; 8 bases fit TRBD1. The CDR3 totals 18 residues. The V gene's germline CDR1 is SGHAT and CDR2 FQNNGV. J lost 4 bases, V lost 1 base, and 14 bases had no gene match. CDR3 protein: CASSLAGIAGGAGTEAFF. Here the CDR3 DNA reads TGTGCCAGCAGCTTAGCGGGTATCGCAGGGGGCGCGGGCACTGAAGCTTTCTTT.

The gene calls are TRBV19 and TRBJ2-6, with D unclear. Germline V gene data show CDR1 as LNHDA and CDR2 as SQIVND (reference sequence). V lost 7 bases and J lost 2, with 12 bases in between. The CDR3 has 15 residues. CDR3 residues: CASIPGSAGANVLTF. DNA of the CDR3: TGTGCCAGTATCCCAGGATCGGCTGGGGCCAACGTCCTGACTTTC.

This chain joins TRBV19 and TRBJ1-2; D is perhaps TRBD1 (5 bases). With 6 bases removed from V and 4 bases from J, the gap between germline ends came to 12 bases. The CDR3 runs 13 residues. CDR1 LNHDA and CDR2 SQIVND come from the germline V gene (reference sequence). The CDR3 here is CASSPGGIYGYTF. CDR3 nucleotides: TGTGCCAGTAGCCCCGGGGGGATCTATGGCTACACCTTC.

DNA of the CDR3: TGTGCCAGCAGAGACGGACAGGGTGGTTCACCCCTCCACTTT. Its translation is CASRDGQGGSPLHF. The chain uses TRBV6-1 and TRBJ1-6, with 8 bases lining up with TRBD1. Germline V lookup: CDR1 MNHNS, CDR2 SASEGT. The ends lost 6 bases at V and 9 bases at J; junction bases unmatched: 7. The CDR3 extends over 14 amino acids.

The chain employs TRBV16 and TRBJ2-7, with D tentatively TRBD1 (8 bases). The germline V and J ends were trimmed by 4 bases and 4 bases, with 11 bases remaining between them. The CDR3 length is 13 residues. Germline V gene sequence: CDR1 KGHSY, CDR2 FQNENV. CDR3 protein: CASSPQGGYEQYF. The CDR3 DNA follows: TGTGCCAGCAGCCCACAGGGGGGGTACGAGCAGTACTTC.

This clone appeared a single time. The rearrangement uses TRBV28 and TRBJ1-2; 9 bases map to TRBD1. The germline CDR1 and CDR2 sequences are MDHEN and SYDVKM. The CDR3 is made up of 13 amino acids. With 3 bases clipped from V and 5 bases from J, the junction kept 1 base outside the gene matches. Written as DNA, the CDR3 is TGTGCCAGCAGTTTGGGACAGGGATATGGCTACACCTTC. This sequence encodes CASSLGQGYGYTF.

The chain employs TRBV7-2 and TRBJ2-2; 8 bases align to TRBD2. After removal of 5 bases from V and 6 bases from J, the junction contained 5 bases not matched to a gene. Germline values: CDR1 SGHTA, CDR2 FQGNSA. This CDR3 has 14 residues. CDR3 sequence (DNA): TGTGCCAGCAGCCCGGGACTAGGTGCCGGGGAGCTGTTTTTT. This gives the protein CASSPGLGAGELFF. Filled out from reference TRBV7-2 and TRBJ2-2, the complete variable domain reads GAGVSQSPSNKVTEKGKDVELRCDPISGHTALYWYRQSLGQGLEFLIYFQGNSAPDKSGLPSDRFSAERTGGSVSTLTIQRTQQEDSAVYLCASSPGLGAGELFFGEGSRLTVL.

CDR3 nucleotide sequence: TGTGCCAGCAGTGAGGTGGACACCTACGAGCAGTACTTC. Its translation is CASSEVDTYEQYF. The chain combines TRBV2 with TRBJ2-7; D may be TRBD1 (5 bases). The CDR3 extends over 13 amino acids. Germline V gene data show CDR1 as SNHLY and CDR2 as FYNNEI. The V end was cut by 3 bases, the J end by 2 bases, with 8 bases between.